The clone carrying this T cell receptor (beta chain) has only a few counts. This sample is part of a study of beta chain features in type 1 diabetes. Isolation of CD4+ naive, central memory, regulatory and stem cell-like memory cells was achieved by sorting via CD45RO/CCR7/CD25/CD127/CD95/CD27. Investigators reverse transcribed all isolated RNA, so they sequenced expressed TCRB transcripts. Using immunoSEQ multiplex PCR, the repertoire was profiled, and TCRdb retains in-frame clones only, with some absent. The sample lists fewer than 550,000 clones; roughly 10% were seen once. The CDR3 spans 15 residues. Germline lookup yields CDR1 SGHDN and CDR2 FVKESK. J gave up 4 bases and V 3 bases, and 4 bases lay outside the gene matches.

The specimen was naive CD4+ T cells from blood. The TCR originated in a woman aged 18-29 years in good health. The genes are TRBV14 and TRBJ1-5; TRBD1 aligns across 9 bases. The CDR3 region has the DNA TGTGCCAGCAGCCAGGCGACAGGGGGAAATCAGCCCCAGCATTTT. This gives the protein CASSQATGGNQPQHF. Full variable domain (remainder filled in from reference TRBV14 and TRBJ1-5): EAGVTQFPSHSVIEKGQTVTLRCDPISGHDNLYWYRRVMGKEIKFLLHFVKESKQDESGMPNNRFLAERTGGTYSTLKVQPAELEDSGVYFCASSQATGGNQPQHFGDGTRLSIL.